The rows below give T cell receptor beta chains drawn from one sample of a study of blood T cells in healthy people across ages. TCRdb reanalysed the 5' RACE reads using MiXCR and keeps one entry per CDR3 protein. Among hundreds of thousands of distinct CDR3 sequences listed, less than 35% were seen once. Sequencing was carried out using blood. These receptors were collected from a woman older than 75 in good health. The CDR3 runs from the conserved cysteine through the conserved F or W. Each record gives: clone size, V gene, D gene, J gene, CDR3 DNA, CDR3 protein. D genes are given only for firm matches. Clone size, where shown, is once, few, many, or a class for clones that have expanded.

many,TRBV5-1,NA,TRBJ1-1,TGCGCCAGCAGCTTCACCCGGCCAGGGTACACTGAAGCTTTCTTT,CASSFTRPGYTEAFF
NA,TRBV20-1,NA,TRBJ2-3,TGCAGTGCTAGAGATCCCGCAGTGAACACAGATACGCAGTATTTT,CSARDPAVNTDTQYF
many,TRBV11-2,TRBD2,TRBJ2-5,TGTGCCAGCAGCTTAGACACGGGGAGGGTAGAGACCCAGTACTTC,CASSLDTGRVETQYF
few,TRBV7-2,TRBD2,TRBJ2-5,TGTGCCAGCAGCTACGGCGGGGGGGCCGAGACCCAGTACTTC,CASSYGGGAETQYF
many,TRBV6-6,NA,TRBJ1-1,TGTGCCAGCAGTCTCCGGACCCAACCGAACACTGAAGCTTTCTTT,CASSLRTQPNTEAFF
many,TRBV28,NA,TRBJ1-2,TGTGCCAGCAGTTTCGACAGAAACTATGGCTACACCTTC,CASSFDRNYGYTF
NA,TRBV14,TRBD2,TRBJ2-1,TGTGTAAATCCCTGGACTAGCGGGTTCGATGAGCAGTTCTTC,CVNPWTSGFDEQFF
many,TRBV6-5,TRBD1,TRBJ1-5,TGTGCCAGCAGCCGGGACAGGGGAGTCAATCAGCCCCAGCATTTT,CASSRDRGVNQPQHF
many,TRBV6-2/TRBV6-3,TRBD1,TRBJ2-6,TGTGCCAGCAGTTACCTCACCGGGACAGGAACCTCTGGGGCCAACGTCCTGACTTTC,CASSYLTGTGTSGANVLTF
few,TRBV6-1,TRBD1,TRBJ1-1,TGTGCCAGCAGTGGGGGACAGGGATGGACGGCTTTCTTT,CASSGGQGWTAFF
few,TRBV7-8,NA,TRBJ1-1,TGTGCCAGCAGCCAAACAGGACTTGCGAACACTGAAGCTTTCTTT,CASSQTGLANTEAFF
NA,TRBV7-9,TRBD1,TRBJ1-6,TGTGCCAGCAGCCGGGGACAGGGTGGGGTTAATTCACCCCTCCACTTT,CASSRGQGGVNSPLHF
many,TRBV15,NA,TRBJ1-2,TGTGCCACCAGCAGGGGGGACGGCTCTAACTATGGCTACACCTTC,CATSRGDGSNYGYTF
many,TRBV12-3/TRBV12-4,NA,TRBJ1-1,TGTGCCAGCAGTTTTATTCGCCTCGACAACACTGAAGCTTTCTTT,CASSFIRLDNTEAFF
many,TRBV20-1,NA,TRBJ2-3,TGCAGTGCTGGAGACCAAATCCGCACAGATACGCAGTATTTT,CSAGDQIRTDTQYF
many,TRBV9,NA,TRBJ2-7,TGTGCCAGCAGCGTAGAGGCCGGGTCCTCCTACGAGCAGTACTTC,CASSVEAGSSYEQYF
NA,TRBV5-1,TRBD2,TRBJ2-3,TGCGCCAGCAGCACGGACGCTAGCGGACTCACAGATACGCAGTATTTT,CASSTDASGLTDTQYF
few,TRBV29-1,TRBD2,TRBJ2-7,TGCAGCGTGTTGGCGGGGGGCTACTCCTACAATGAGCAGTACTTC,CSVLAGGYSYNEQYF
few,TRBV30,NA,TRBJ1-2,TGTGCCTGGAGTGCCTGGCCAAACTATGGCTACACCTTC,CAWSAWPNYGYTF
many,TRBV7-6,NA,TRBJ1-5,TGTGCCAGCAGCCAAGGCTTTGGGCCCCAGCATTTT,CASSQGFGPQHF
NA,TRBV2,NA,TRBJ2-1,TGTGCCAGCAGTGGGGGCCGCTACAATGAGCAGTTCTTC,CASSGGRYNEQFF
NA,TRBV6-5,TRBD2,TRBJ2-1,TGTGCCATCAGTACTAGCCGCCGACTAGCGGGGGGCCCCCCCAATGAGCAGTTCTTC,CAISTSRRLAGGPPNEQFF
many,TRBV4-1,NA,TRBJ1-4,TGCGCCAGCAGCCAAGAAAGAAGCCGGGGGCTGGGGGAAAAACTGTTTTTT,CASSQERSRGLGEKLFF
NA,TRBV15,NA,TRBJ1-6,TGTACCACCAGCACCCGGGCCGGGAATTCACCCCTCCACTTT,CTTSTRAGNSPLHF
many,TRBV10-3,NA,TRBJ1-2,TGTGCCATCAGTGAGGAGGAGAGCTATGGCTACACCTTC,CAISEEESYGYTF
few,TRBV19,NA,TRBJ2-7,TGTGCCAGTAGACCGGGGCCGAGCTCCTACGAGCAGTACTTC,CASRPGPSSYEQYF
many,TRBV5-6,NA,TRBJ1-2,TGTGCCAGCAGCGCCGGACGGCCCTATGGCTACACCTTC,CASSAGRPYGYTF
NA,TRBV12-3/TRBV12-4,TRBD2,TRBJ2-3,TGTGCCAGCAGTCCCCGTCAGCGGGGCACAGATGTGCAGTATTTT,CASSPRQRGTDVQYF
few,TRBV7-2,TRBD1,TRBJ1-6,TGTGCCAGCAGCCGGATAGGACAGGGGTTCAATTCACCCCTCCACTTT,CASSRIGQGFNSPLHF
once,TRBV7-2,NA,TRBJ1-5,TGTGCCAGCAGCTTGACCCCTCGGGGTAGCAATCAGCCCCAGCATTTT,CASSLTPRGSNQPQHF
NA,TRBV4-2,TRBD2,TRBJ2-1,TGTGCCAGCAGCCAAGGGGTTAGCGGGGGGGCGGGGAATGAGCAGTTCTTC,CASSQGVSGGAGNEQFF
NA,TRBV7-2,NA,TRBJ1-2,TGTGCCAGCAGTTCCTATCCCTCCTCTAACTATGGCTACACCTTC,CASSSYPSSNYGYTF
many,TRBV5-1,NA,TRBJ2-1,TGCGCCAGCACTCTGGGAGGAAACTCCTACAATGAGCAGTTCTTC,CASTLGGNSYNEQFF
NA,TRBV7-9,TRBD1,TRBJ2-1,TGTGCCAGCAGCTTAAGTTCCGGGACAGGAGGTTGGGATGAGCGGTTCTTC,CASSLSSGTGGWDERFF
NA,TRBV7-2,NA,TRBJ2-1,TGTGCCAGCAGCTTAGGGGGGTCACCGACTGGCAATGAGCGGTTCTTC,CASSLGGSPTGNERFF
many,TRBV9,NA,TRBJ2-1,TGTGCCAGCAGCGTGAGGGACCGGACAAATGAGCAGTTCTTC,CASSVRDRTNEQFF
many,TRBV10-3,TRBD1,TRBJ1-5,TGTGCCATCAGCAAGGGACAGGACAACAATCAGCCCCAGCATTTT,CAISKGQDNNQPQHF
many,TRBV27,TRBD1,TRBJ2-1,TGTGCCAGCAGTTGGGGAGGGACAGGGACTCCCGGGGGTAATGAGCAGTTCTTC,CASSWGGTGTPGGNEQFF
NA,TRBV20-1,NA,TRBJ1-2,TGCAGTGCTACCACGGGGGCTGGTGGCTATGGCCACACCTTC,CSATTGAGGYGHTF
many,TRBV5-6,NA,TRBJ2-5,TGTGCCAGCAGCTTGGTTACTGACTGGGGCCAAGAGACCCAGTACTTC,CASSLVTDWGQETQYF
many,TRBV7-8,TRBD1,TRBJ1-5,TGTGCCAGCAGCTCATTGACAGGGACTGGCAATCAGCCCCAGCATTTT,CASSSLTGTGNQPQHF
few,TRBV12-3/TRBV12-4,TRBD1,TRBJ2-4,TGTGCCAGCACCACCGGGACAGGGGGCTTCAATGAGCAGTACTTC,CASTTGTGGFNEQYF
many,TRBV30,NA,TRBJ2-1,TGTGCCTGGAGTACTCGTCGCCTATACAATGAGCAGTTCTTC,CAWSTRRLYNEQFF
many,TRBV3-1,NA,TRBJ2-7,TGTGCCAGCAGACGAAACGGGATCCACGAGCAGTACTTC,CASRRNGIHEQYF
NA,TRBV6-5,NA,TRBJ1-5,TGTGCCAGCAGCCGGGGCAGCAGCCAGCCCCAGCATTTT,CASSRGSSQPQHF
few,TRBV7-9,TRBD1,TRBJ1-1,TGTGCCAGCAGCTCGACAGGGGGTGCAGGGGACACTGAAGCTTTCTTT,CASSSTGGAGDTEAFF
NA,TRBV7-6,NA,TRBJ2-7,TGTGCCAGCAGCCCCGAGACAGGAGCCTACGAGCAGTACTTC,CASSPETGAYEQYF
many,TRBV20-1,NA,TRBJ1-1,TGCAGTGCTCCGGCCGGGACACACACTGAAGCTTTCTTT,CSAPAGTHTEAFF
few,TRBV20-1,TRBD1,TRBJ1-2,TGCAGTGCTAGTGACAGGGGGCCTTGGGGCTACACCTTC,CSASDRGPWGYTF
NA,TRBV29-1,TRBD1,TRBJ2-7,TGCAGCGTTGAGGGACAGGACTACGAGCAGTACTTC,CSVEGQDYEQYF
many,TRBV14,NA,TRBJ1-2,TGTGCCAGCAGCCACTCCCGGAGCGGCAACTATGGCTACACCTTC,CASSHSRSGNYGYTF